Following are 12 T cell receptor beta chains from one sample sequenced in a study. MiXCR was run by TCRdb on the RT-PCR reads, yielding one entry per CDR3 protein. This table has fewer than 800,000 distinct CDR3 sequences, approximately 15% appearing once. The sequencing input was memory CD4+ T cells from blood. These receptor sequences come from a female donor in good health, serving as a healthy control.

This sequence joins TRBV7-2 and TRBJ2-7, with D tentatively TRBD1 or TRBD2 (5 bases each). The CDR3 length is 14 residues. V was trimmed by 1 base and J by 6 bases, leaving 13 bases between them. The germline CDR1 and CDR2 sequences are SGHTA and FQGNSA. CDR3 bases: TGTGCCAGCAGCTTAGAGTGGAAGGGGAGCGAGCAGTACTTC. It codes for CASSLEWKGSEQYF.

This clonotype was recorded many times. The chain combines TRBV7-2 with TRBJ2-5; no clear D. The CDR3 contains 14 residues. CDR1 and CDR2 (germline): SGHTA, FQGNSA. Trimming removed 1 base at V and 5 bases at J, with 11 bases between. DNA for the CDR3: TGTGCCAGCAGCTTAGTAACGGGTTGGGAGACCCAGTACTTC. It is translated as CASSLVTGWETQYF.

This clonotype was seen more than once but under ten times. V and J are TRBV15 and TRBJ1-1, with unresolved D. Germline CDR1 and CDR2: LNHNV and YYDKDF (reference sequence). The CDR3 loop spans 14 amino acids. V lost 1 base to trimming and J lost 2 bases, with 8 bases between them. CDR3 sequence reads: CATSRVGSNTEAFF. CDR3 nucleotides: TGTGCCACCAGCAGAGTGGGGAGTAACACTGAAGCTTTCTTT.

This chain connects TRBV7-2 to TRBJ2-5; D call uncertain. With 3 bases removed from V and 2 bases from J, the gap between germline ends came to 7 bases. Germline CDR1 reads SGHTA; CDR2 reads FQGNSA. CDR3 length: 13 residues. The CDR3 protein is CASSFYFQETQYF. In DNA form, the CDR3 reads TGTGCCAGCAGCTTTTATTTTCAAGAGACCCAGTACTTC.

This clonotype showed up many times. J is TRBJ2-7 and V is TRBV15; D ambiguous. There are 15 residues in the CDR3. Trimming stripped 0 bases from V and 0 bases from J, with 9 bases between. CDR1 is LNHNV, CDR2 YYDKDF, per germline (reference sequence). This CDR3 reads CATSRELRSSYEQYF. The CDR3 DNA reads TGTGCCACCAGCAGAGAACTACGGAGCTCCTACGAGCAGTACTTC.

The CDR3 nucleotides read TGCGCCAGCAGCTTGGCCGGAGGCAGGGACTATGGCTACACCTTC. Its translation: CASSLAGGRDYGYTF. V and J are TRBV5-1 and TRBJ1-2; a weak D match, TRBD1 (5 bases). From germline, CDR1 is SGHRS and CDR2 YFSETQ. Trimming shortened V by 0 bases and J by 3 bases, and 12 bases separated the two germline ends. The CDR3 is 15 residues long.

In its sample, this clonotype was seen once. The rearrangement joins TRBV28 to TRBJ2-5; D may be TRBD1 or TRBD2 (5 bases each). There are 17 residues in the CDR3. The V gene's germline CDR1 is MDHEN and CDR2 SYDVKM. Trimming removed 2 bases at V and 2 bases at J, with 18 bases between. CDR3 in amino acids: CASSLHPFGTVQETQYF. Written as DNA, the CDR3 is TGTGCCAGCAGTTTACACCCCTTCGGGACGGTACAAGAGACCCAGTACTTC.

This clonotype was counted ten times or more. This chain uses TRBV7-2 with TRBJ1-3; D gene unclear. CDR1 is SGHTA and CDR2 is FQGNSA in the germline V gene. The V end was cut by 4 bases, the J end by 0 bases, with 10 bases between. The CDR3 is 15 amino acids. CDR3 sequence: CASSSQASSGNTIYF. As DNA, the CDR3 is TGTGCCAGCAGCTCGCAAGCTAGCTCTGGAAACACCATATATTTT.

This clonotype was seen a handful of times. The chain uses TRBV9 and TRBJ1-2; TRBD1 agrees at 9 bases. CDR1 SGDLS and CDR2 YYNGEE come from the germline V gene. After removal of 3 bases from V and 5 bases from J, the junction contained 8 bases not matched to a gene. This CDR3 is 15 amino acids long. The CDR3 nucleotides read TGTGCCAGCAGCGGGCCGGGACAGGGCCAATATGGCTACACCTTC. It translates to CASSGPGQGQYGYTF.

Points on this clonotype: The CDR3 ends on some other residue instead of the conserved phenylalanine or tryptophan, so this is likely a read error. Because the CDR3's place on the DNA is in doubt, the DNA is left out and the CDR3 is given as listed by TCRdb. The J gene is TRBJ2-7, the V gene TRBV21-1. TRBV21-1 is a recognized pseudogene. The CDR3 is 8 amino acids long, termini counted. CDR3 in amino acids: CASSTYQA.

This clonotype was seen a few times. The CDR3 coding sequence is TGCGCCAGCAGCCCGGCCGGGACAGGGTCTTACAATGAGCAGTTCTTC. Translated, it gives CASSPAGTGSYNEQFF. The V and J genes are TRBV5-1 and TRBJ2-1; 9 nucleotides line up with TRBD1. V lost 4 bases and J lost 4; bases outside the gene matches: 9. CDR3 length: 16 amino acids. Germline CDR1 and CDR2: SGHRS and YFSETQ.

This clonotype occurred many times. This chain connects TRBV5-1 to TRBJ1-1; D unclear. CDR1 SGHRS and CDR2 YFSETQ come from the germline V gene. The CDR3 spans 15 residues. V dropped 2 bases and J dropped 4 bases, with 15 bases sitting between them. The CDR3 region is CASSFTGPLGTEAFF. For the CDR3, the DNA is TGCGCCAGCAGCTTCACCGGTCCGCTGGGCACTGAAGCTTTCTTT.